This is a list of T cell receptor beta chains from one sample in a study of blood T cell repertoires in COVID-19. Method: immunoSEQ multiplex PCR; TCRdb's copy keeps in-frame clones and lacks some. The sample has tens of thousands of clones, 75% to 85% seen once. Input material: peripheral blood. These receptors were obtained from a man in his 70s with acute or convalescent COVID-19. Both conserved end residues are part of each CDR3. A D gene is named only where the DNA matches it firmly.

D	V	J	CDR3	DNA
NA	TRBV20-1	TRBJ1-1	CSLFRNTEAFF	TGCAGCCTCTTCCGGAACACTGAAGCTTTCTTT
NA	TRBV5-1	TRBJ1-6	CASSPGQNNSPLHF	TGCGCCAGCAGCCCAGGACAGAATAATTCACCCCTCCACTTT
NA	TRBV5-1	TRBJ1-3	CASSLSGHLFSGNTIYF	TGCGCCAGCAGCTTGTCAGGGCACCTCTTCTCTGGAAACACCATATATTTT
TRBD1	TRBV7-2	TRBJ1-4	CASSLGQGREKLFF	TGTGCCAGCAGCCTGGGACAGGGGAGGGAAAAACTGTTTTTT
NA	TRBV18	TRBJ2-2	CASSPTANTGELFF	TGTGCCAGCTCACCGACAGCGAACACCGGGGAGCTGTTTTTT
NA	TRBV12-3/TRBV12-4	TRBJ2-3	CASSPGSADTQYF	TGTGCCAGCAGTCCAGGGTCAGCAGATACGCAGTATTTT
NA	TRBV27	TRBJ2-4	CASSSPSEGWGVQNIQYF	TGTGCCAGCAGTTCACCTTCCGAGGGGTGGGGGGTCCAAAACATTCAGTACTTC
TRBD1	TRBV28	TRBJ1-4	CASSFGTGENGNEKLFF	TGTGCCAGCAGTTTTGGGACAGGGGAAAACGGTAATGAAAAACTGTTTTTT
TRBD1	TRBV15	TRBJ1-2	CATSPGQNYGYTF	TGTGCCACCAGCCCGGGACAGAACTATGGCTACACCTTC
NA	TRBV5-1	TRBJ1-4	CASSAVAGGNEKLFF	TGCGCCAGCAGCGCGGTAGCGGGGGGTAATGAAAAACTGTTTTTT
TRBD1	TRBV3-1/TRBV3-2	TRBJ2-3	CASSSRQGDSTDTQYF	TGTGCCAGCAGCTCCCGACAGGGCGACAGCACAGATACGCAGTATTTT
NA	TRBV6-6	TRBJ1-1	CASSLVSGATEAFF	TGTGCCAGCAGTTTAGTCTCAGGGGCCACTGAAGCTTTCTTT
TRBD1	TRBV5-1	TRBJ1-1	CASSFLEGANFATEAFF	TGCGCCAGCAGCTTTCTTGAGGGGGCGAACTTCGCCACTGAAGCTTTCTTT
TRBD1	TRBV18	TRBJ2-2	CASSGQVTGELFF	TGTGCCAGCTCCGGACAGGTCACCGGGGAGCTGTTTTTT
TRBD1	TRBV5-4	TRBJ1-5	CASSFGDRGGNQPQHF	TGTGCCAGCAGCTTTGGGGACAGGGGAGGCAATCAGCCCCAGCATTTT
TRBD2	TRBV11-3	TRBJ2-5	CASSLRSGGAETQYF	TGTGCCAGCAGCCTCCGTAGCGGGGGTGCAGAGACCCAGTACTTC